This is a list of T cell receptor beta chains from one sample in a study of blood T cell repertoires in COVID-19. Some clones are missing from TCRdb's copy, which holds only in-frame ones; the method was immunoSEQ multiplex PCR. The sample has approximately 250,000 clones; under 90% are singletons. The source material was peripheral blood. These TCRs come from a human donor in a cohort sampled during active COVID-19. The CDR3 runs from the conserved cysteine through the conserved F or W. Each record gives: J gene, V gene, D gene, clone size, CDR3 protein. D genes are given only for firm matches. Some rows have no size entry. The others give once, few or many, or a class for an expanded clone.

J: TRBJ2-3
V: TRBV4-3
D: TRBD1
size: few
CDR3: CASSRNDRADTDTQYF

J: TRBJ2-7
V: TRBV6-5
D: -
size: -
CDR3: CASILPRSYEQYF

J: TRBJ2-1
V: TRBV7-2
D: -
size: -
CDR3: CASSRRQAGANEQFF

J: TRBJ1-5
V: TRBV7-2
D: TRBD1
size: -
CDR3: CASAPGQLNQPQHF

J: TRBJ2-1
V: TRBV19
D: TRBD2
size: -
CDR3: CASTSGSRHGQFF

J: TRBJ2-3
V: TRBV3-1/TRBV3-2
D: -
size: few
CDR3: CASSQATSRADTQYF

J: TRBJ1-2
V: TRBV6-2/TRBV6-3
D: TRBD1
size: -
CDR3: CASSIPDRVIDGYTF

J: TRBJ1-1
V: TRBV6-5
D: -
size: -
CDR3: CASRSGFTEAFF

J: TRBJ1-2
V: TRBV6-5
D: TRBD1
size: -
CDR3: CASRGTGGYTF

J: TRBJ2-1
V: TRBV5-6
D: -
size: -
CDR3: CASSLTPESGLNNEQFF

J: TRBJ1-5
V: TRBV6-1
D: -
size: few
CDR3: CASSFGEGPQPQHF

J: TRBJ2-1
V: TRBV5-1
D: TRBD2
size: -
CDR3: CASSSTSGGTSHEQFF

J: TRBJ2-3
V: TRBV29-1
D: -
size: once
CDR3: CSVEDPGTGPDTQYF

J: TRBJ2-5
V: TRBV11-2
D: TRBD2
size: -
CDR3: CASLLWAGGQETQYF

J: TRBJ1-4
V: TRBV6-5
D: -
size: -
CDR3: CASSSDSMNANEKLFF

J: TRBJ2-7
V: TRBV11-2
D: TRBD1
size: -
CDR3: CAQGHRGSEQYF

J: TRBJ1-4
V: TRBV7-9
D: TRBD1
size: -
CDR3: CASSETGMTEKLFF

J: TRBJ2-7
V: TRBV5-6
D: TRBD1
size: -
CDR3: CASSAGQGFNEQYF

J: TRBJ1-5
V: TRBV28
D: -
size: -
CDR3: CATTTLRVDQPQHF

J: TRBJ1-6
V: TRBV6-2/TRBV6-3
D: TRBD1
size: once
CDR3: CASSSRTTGGNSPLHF

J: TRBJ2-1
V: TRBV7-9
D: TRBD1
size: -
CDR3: CASRGQGMSQFF

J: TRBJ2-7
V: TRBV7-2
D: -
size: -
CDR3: CASSLAFREQYF

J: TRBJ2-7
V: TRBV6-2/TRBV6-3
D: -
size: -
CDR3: CASSYSQGYEQYF

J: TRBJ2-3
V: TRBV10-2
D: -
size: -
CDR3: CASSGLGHTDTQYF

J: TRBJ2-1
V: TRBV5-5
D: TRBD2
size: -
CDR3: CASSPLAGGGNEQFF